The following is a T cell receptor (beta chain) sequence with its context. TCR beta CDR3 sequences were amplified from RNA transcripts. When the TCR CDR3 underwent first-round RT-PCR, the HTBI primer set was used. MiXCR, run by TCRdb on the multiplex PCR reads, gives a single entry per CDR3 protein. There are about 640,000 distinct CDR3 sequences in the sample; about 14% occur only once, and 9.5% to 15% lies in the top ten. The study based diagnoses on clinical symptoms, serum thyroxine and TRAb, thyroid ultrasound and orbital computed tomography. The CDR3 is 16 residues long. Trimming removed 1 base from V and 1 base from J, with 13 bases in between. Germline V lookup: CDR1 LNHNV, CDR2 YYDKDF (reference sequence). The data are from a study of T cells in Graves' hyperthyroidism and ophthalmopathy.

The sequence derives from a woman aged 50 to 60 with Graves' ophthalmopathy. The sequencing input was blood. The rearrangement links TRBV15 to TRBJ1-1, with D maybe TRBD1 (5 bases). CDR3 in amino acids: CATSRVVGRGNTEAFF. The CDR3 DNA sequence: TGTGCCACCAGCAGAGTCGTGGGGAGGGGGAACACTGAAGCTTTCTTT.